Listed below are T cell receptor beta chains from one sample, sequenced in a study of T cell repertoires in cytomegalovirus infection. TCRdb called the reads again in MiXCR, with one record for every CDR3 protein. The sample includes roughly 730,000 distinct CDR3 sequences, roughly 30% of them seen just once. Their antigens are not known. This specimen consisted of cultured PBMCs, obtained from culture after CMV antigen stimulation. All receptors come from a human donor in good health (CMV status not recorded). Some clones in this sample may be carry-over from other donors' samples. Each CDR3 is given with its conserved first and last residue. The D gene is left open where the match is weak. Only some rows state a clone size, as once, few, many or a class for expanded clones.

>TRBV7-2|.|TRBJ1-3|many
CASSPLRGWDTIYF
TGTGCCAGCAGCCCCTTGCGTGGGTGGGACACCATATATTTT
>TRBV4-1|TRBD1|TRBJ1-5|few
CASSPFPGQGIGSNQPQHF
TGCGCCAGCAGCCCATTTCCGGGACAGGGTATTGGTAGCAATCAGCCCCAGCATTTT
>TRBV7-2|.|TRBJ1-2|few
CASTLDGSRGWSYGYTF
TGTGCCAGCACCCTAGACGGCAGCCGAGGGTGGTCCTATGGCTACACCTTC
>TRBV7-4|.|TRBJ2-3|.
CASSTFVGDTQYF
TGTGCCAGCAGCACGTTCGTCGGAGATACGCAGTATTTT
>TRBV6-8|TRBD1|TRBJ1-1|.
CASNLGTEYYGRTEAFF
TGTGCCAGCAACCTCGGGACAGAGTATTATGGTCGCACTGAAGCTTTCTTT
>TRBV12-3/TRBV12-4|.|TRBJ2-2|.
CASSLGSTNTGELFF
TGTGCCAGCAGTTTAGGGTCTACGAACACCGGGGAGCTGTTTTTT
>TRBV7-6|.|TRBJ1-6|many
CASSFSPEDSYNSPLHF
TGTGCCAGCAGCTTCTCTCCGGAGGACAGTTACAATTCACCCCTCCACTTT
>TRBV15|.|TRBJ1-6|.
CATSRDGILGSPLHF
TGTGCCACCAGCAGAGACGGGATACTGGGGTCACCCCTCCACTTT
>TRBV7-2|.|TRBJ2-2|few
CASSLLGADTGELFF
TGTGCCAGCAGCTTATTGGGAGCGGATACCGGGGAGCTGTTTTTT
>TRBV6-1|.|TRBJ2-7|.
CASSRDRHEQYF
TGTGCCAGCAGTCGAGACCGCCACGAGCAGTACTTC
>TRBV7-2|TRBD1|TRBJ2-7|many
CASRPGQGRPYEQYF
TGTGCCAGCAGGCCCGGACAGGGGCGACCCTACGAGCAGTACTTC
>TRBV7-6|.|TRBJ2-2|few
CASPRARTYTGELFF
TGTGCCAGCCCACGGGCACGCACTTACACCGGGGAGCTGTTTTTT
>TRBV19|.|TRBJ1-5|.
CASQTGGLIQPQHF
TGTGCCAGTCAAACCGGGGGGCTGATTCAGCCCCAGCATTTT
>TRBV7-6|.|TRBJ2-1|many
CASSSGTPNEQFF
TGTGCCAGCAGCTCCGGGACTCCTAATGAGCAGTTCTTC
>TRBV15|.|TRBJ1-1|once
CATSLGGLNTEAFF
TGTGCCACCAGCCTGGGGGGGTTGAACACTGAAGCTTTCTTT
>TRBV4-1|.|TRBJ1-2|.
CASSQLTGLDYGYTF
TGCGCCAGCAGCCAATTAACAGGGTTGGACTATGGCTACACCTTC
>TRBV4-2|.|TRBJ2-7|many
CASSQGRDYEQYF
TGTGCCAGCAGCCAAGGGCGGGACTACGAGCAGTACTTC
>TRBV19|.|TRBJ2-7|few
CASNLGTPYEQYF
TGTGCCAGTAATTTAGGGACACCCTACGAGCAGTACTTC
>TRBV30|.|TRBJ2-5|.
CAWRLENSPQETQYF
TGTGCCTGGAGGCTAGAGAACTCGCCCCAAGAGACCCAGTACTTC
>TRBV12-3/TRBV12-4|TRBD2|TRBJ2-5|.
CASSSTGTSAQTQYF
TGTGCCAGCAGTTCCACCGGGACTAGCGCGCAGACCCAGTACTTC
>TRBV7-8|.|TRBJ1-1|many
CASSGSPTVMNTEAFF
TGTGCCAGCAGCGGTAGCCCGACAGTCATGAACACTGAAGCTTTCTTT
>TRBV7-3|.|TRBJ2-7|.
CASSPSAGQTYEQYF
TGTGCCAGCAGCCCCTCCGCGGGACAGACCTACGAGCAGTACTTC
>TRBV7-9|.|TRBJ1-5|.
CASSSWEFGGNQPQHF
TGTGCCAGCAGCTCGTGGGAGTTTGGGGGCAATCAGCCCCAGCATTTT
>TRBV6-8|TRBD1|TRBJ1-2|.
CASTLGTGSVGYTF
TGTGCCAGCACCCTGGGGACAGGGTCCGTCGGCTACACCTTC
>TRBV19|.|TRBJ1-2|.
CASSALQTYGYTF
TGTGCCAGTAGTGCCCTCCAGACGTATGGCTACACCTTC
>TRBV12-3/TRBV12-4|TRBD1|TRBJ2-1|few
CASSQDRVNNEQFF
TGTGCCAGCAGCCAAGACAGGGTGAACAATGAGCAGTTCTTC